The rows below give T cell receptor beta chains drawn from one sample of a study of blood T cell repertoires in COVID-19. Using immunoSEQ multiplex PCR, the repertoire was profiled, and TCRdb retains in-frame clones only, with some absent. The sample shows fewer than 200,000 clones, roughly 81% of them seen only once. The sample taken for sequencing was peripheral blood. These receptor sequences come from a woman in her 50s with COVID-19, enrolled during active disease. Each CDR3 is given with its conserved first and last residue. The order of the fields is V gene, CDR3 length, D gene, clone size, J gene, CDR3 DNA, CDR3 protein. D genes are given only for firm matches. The listing skips clone size in some rows; elsewhere it reads once, few, many or a size class.

V: TRBV4-1; length: 16; D: NA; size: once; J: TRBJ2-7; DNA: TGCGCCAGCAGCCCGAACCTAATGACACAATACTACGAGCAGTACTTC; CDR3: CASSPNLMTQYYEQYF
V: TRBV19; length: 17; D: TRBD1; size: NA; J: TRBJ2-3; DNA: TGTGCCAGTAGCGAACCCTCACAGGGGACAAATTCAGATACGCAGTATTTT; CDR3: CASSEPSQGTNSDTQYF
V: TRBV27; length: 14; D: NA; size: NA; J: TRBJ2-7; DNA: TGTGCCAGCAGTTTGTGGGGGGGGCTAGACGAGCAGTACTTC; CDR3: CASSLWGGLDEQYF
V: TRBV6-1; length: 15; D: NA; size: once; J: TRBJ1-2; DNA: TGTGCCAGCAGTGAAGCTGGCAGGGGTGGCTATGGCTACACCTTC; CDR3: CASSEAGRGGYGYTF
V: TRBV7-2; length: 15; D: TRBD1; size: many; J: TRBJ2-5; DNA: TGTGCCAGCAGCCCCACAGGGACAGGGGGAGAGACCCAGTACTTC; CDR3: CASSPTGTGGETQYF
V: TRBV7-2; length: 13; D: TRBD1; size: NA; J: TRBJ1-1; DNA: TGTGCCAGCAGCCTGACAGGGCTCGCTGAAGCTTTCTTT; CDR3: CASSLTGLAEAFF
V: TRBV3-1/TRBV3-2; length: 16; D: TRBD1; size: NA; J: TRBJ1-1; DNA: TGTGCCAGCAGCCAACTGCCGGGACAGGGAAACACTGAAGCTTTCTTT; CDR3: CASSQLPGQGNTEAFF
V: TRBV6-4; length: 13; D: NA; size: NA; J: TRBJ2-3; DNA: TGTGCCAGCAGTGACTCCGACCACAGGACGCAGTATTTT; CDR3: CASSDSDHRTQYF
V: TRBV14; length: 15; D: TRBD1; size: NA; J: TRBJ1-2; DNA: TGTGCCAGCAGCGCCCGACAGGGGGGTGTTTATGGCTACACCTTC; CDR3: CASSARQGGVYGYTF
V: TRBV3-1/TRBV3-2; length: 15; D: NA; size: NA; J: TRBJ2-3; DNA: TGTGCCAGCAGCCAGGCTCCGGGAGTCACAGATACGCAGTATTTT; CDR3: CASSQAPGVTDTQYF
V: TRBV9; length: 17; D: TRBD1; size: NA; J: TRBJ1-1; DNA: TGTGCCAGCAGCGTAGTAGCAGGGGGGCTCATGAACACTGAAGCTTTCTTT; CDR3: CASSVVAGGLMNTEAFF
V: TRBV4-3; length: 16; D: TRBD2; size: NA; J: TRBJ2-5; DNA: TGCGCCAGCAGCCAAACTAGCGGGGAACTTGGGGAGACCCAGTACTTC; CDR3: CASSQTSGELGETQYF
V: TRBV6-5; length: 14; D: NA; size: NA; J: TRBJ2-3; DNA: TGTGCCAGCAGTTACGCCCCGGAGGCTGCTACGCAGTATTTT; CDR3: CASSYAPEAATQYF
V: TRBV7-2; length: 16; D: TRBD1; size: once; J: TRBJ2-3; DNA: TGTGCCAGCAGCTCAGGGGGTTCGCTAGCAGCAGATACGCAGTATTTT; CDR3: CASSSGGSLAADTQYF
V: TRBV10-3; length: 14; D: NA; size: NA; J: TRBJ1-5; DNA: TGTGCCATCAGTGAGTCGCACAGTAATCAGCCCCAGCATTTT; CDR3: CAISESHSNQPQHF
V: TRBV19; length: 13; D: TRBD1; size: NA; J: TRBJ1-1; DNA: TGTGCCAGTAGTATCGACAGGGACACTGAAGCTTTCTTT; CDR3: CASSIDRDTEAFF
V: TRBV19; length: 15; D: NA; size: NA; J: TRBJ2-6; DNA: TGTGCCAGTAGTATTGTCCGGGCTGGGGCCAACGTCCTGACTTTC; CDR3: CASSIVRAGANVLTF
V: TRBV7-8; length: 15; D: NA; size: once; J: TRBJ1-3; DNA: TGTGCCAGCAGCTCTAGGACAGTCTCTGGAAACACCATATATTTT; CDR3: CASSSRTVSGNTIYF
V: TRBV5-1; length: 14; D: TRBD1; size: few; J: TRBJ1-1; DNA: TGCGCCAGCAGCCAAACAGGGGTAGGCACTGAAGCTTTCTTT; CDR3: CASSQTGVGTEAFF
V: TRBV18; length: 15; D: TRBD1; size: NA; J: TRBJ2-5; DNA: TGTGCCAGCTCACGGAACCAGGGGGTACAAGAGACCCAGTACTTC; CDR3: CASSRNQGVQETQYF
V: TRBV6-1; length: 15; D: NA; size: NA; J: TRBJ1-1; DNA: TGTGCCAGCAGTGAAGGGGAGGGGAGGTTCACTGAAGCTTTCTTT; CDR3: CASSEGEGRFTEAFF
V: TRBV6-5; length: 15; D: NA; size: NA; J: TRBJ1-1; DNA: TGTGCCAGCAGTTACCGGTCTACAGGGTCCACTGAAGCTTTCTTT; CDR3: CASSYRSTGSTEAFF
V: TRBV19; length: 16; D: TRBD2; size: NA; J: TRBJ2-2; DNA: TGTGCCAGTAGTATGACGGGAGGCTCGAACACCGGGGAGCTGTTTTTT; CDR3: CASSMTGGSNTGELFF
V: TRBV6-5; length: 14; D: TRBD1; size: NA; J: TRBJ1-5; DNA: TGTGCCAGCAGCCCAGGGGGCCTAAATCAGCCCCAGCATTTT; CDR3: CASSPGGLNQPQHF
V: TRBV5-1; length: 14; D: TRBD1; size: NA; J: TRBJ2-7; DNA: TGCGCCAGCAGCGAGGGACAGGAGAACTACGAGCAGTACTTC; CDR3: CASSEGQENYEQYF
V: TRBV4-1; length: 15; D: TRBD1; size: NA; J: TRBJ2-7; DNA: TGCGCCAGCAGCCAGCCGGGACAGGAATCCTACGAGCAGTACTTC; CDR3: CASSQPGQESYEQYF
V: TRBV12-5; length: 17; D: TRBD2; size: NA; J: TRBJ2-1; DNA: TGTGCTAGTGGTTTGGTATTTGCGGGGGACTATTACAATGAGCAGTTCTTC; CDR3: CASGLVFAGDYYNEQFF
V: TRBV5-1; length: 14; D: NA; size: NA; J: TRBJ2-5; DNA: TGCGCCAGCAGCTTGGGGGGGGTCCAAGAGACCCAGTACTTC; CDR3: CASSLGGVQETQYF
V: TRBV9; length: 16; D: NA; size: few; J: TRBJ1-5; DNA: TGTGCCAGCAGCGTAGCCAGAGGGTATAGCAATCAGCCCCAGCATTTT; CDR3: CASSVARGYSNQPQHF
V: TRBV13; length: 13; D: TRBD2; size: NA; J: TRBJ2-1; DNA: TGTGCCAGCAGCCCGCAACTAGCGAATGAGCAGTTCTTC; CDR3: CASSPQLANEQFF
V: TRBV5-1; length: 16; D: NA; size: NA; J: TRBJ2-5; DNA: TGCGCCAGCAGCTTGGCGACAGGACATTACCAAGAGACCCAGTACTTC; CDR3: CASSLATGHYQETQYF
V: TRBV6-5; length: 15; D: TRBD2; size: once; J: TRBJ2-2; DNA: TGTGCCAGCAGTTACGGGACTAGCCTTACCGGGGAGCTGTTTTTT; CDR3: CASSYGTSLTGELFF
V: TRBV19; length: 13; D: TRBD1; size: once; J: TRBJ2-7; DNA: TGTGCCAGTAGTACCCCGACAGGGGTCGAGCAGTACTTC; CDR3: CASSTPTGVEQYF
V: TRBV4-2; length: 20; D: TRBD2; size: NA; J: TRBJ2-5; DNA: TGTGCCAGCAGCCAAGATGCGGGGTCGTGGACTAGCGGGGCGCAAGAGACCCAGTACTTC; CDR3: CASSQDAGSWTSGAQETQYF
V: TRBV4-2; length: 16; D: TRBD2; size: NA; J: TRBJ2-3; DNA: TGTGCCAGCAGCTCAGGGAATAGCGGGGGGGCGGATACGCAGTATTTT; CDR3: CASSSGNSGGADTQYF
V: TRBV9; length: 16; D: NA; size: NA; J: TRBJ1-6; DNA: TGTGCCAGCAGCGTAGATTCGAGAAGAACTAATTCACCCCTCCACTTT; CDR3: CASSVDSRRTNSPLHF
V: TRBV30; length: 15; D: TRBD1; size: NA; J: TRBJ1-6; DNA: TGTGCCTGGAGCCGTGATCGGACAGGGATAGGACCCCTCCACTTT; CDR3: CAWSRDRTGIGPLHF
V: TRBV11-3; length: 16; D: TRBD2; size: NA; J: TRBJ2-2; DNA: TGTGCCAGCAGCCCGATCCGGGGGGTAAACACCGGGGAGCTGTTTTTT; CDR3: CASSPIRGVNTGELFF
V: TRBV12-2; length: 20; D: NA; size: NA; J: TRBJ2-1; DNA: TGTGCAAGTCGCTTAAAAAGCCATCGGCCTACTCAGCGGAGGGATAATGAGCAGTTCTTC; CDR3: CASRLKSHRPTQRRDNEQFF
V: TRBV7-6; length: 17; D: NA; size: NA; J: TRBJ1-3; DNA: TGTGCCAGCAGCTTAGTGGCAGGGCGCGCTCCTGGAAACACCATATATTTT; CDR3: CASSLVAGRAPGNTIYF
V: TRBV4-3; length: 17; D: NA; size: NA; J: TRBJ2-3; DNA: TGCGCCAGCAGCCAAGATCCAGGAAGCGGAAGCACAGATACGCAGTATTTT; CDR3: CASSQDPGSGSTDTQYF
V: TRBV7-2; length: 14; D: NA; size: NA; J: TRBJ1-3; DNA: TGTGCCAGCAGCCCCCGACAGGCTGGAAACACCATATATTTT; CDR3: CASSPRQAGNTIYF
V: TRBV18; length: 12; D: NA; size: NA; J: TRBJ2-7; DNA: TGTGCCAGCTCACCCAGCTCCTACGAGCAGTACTTC; CDR3: CASSPSSYEQYF
V: TRBV7-9; length: 12; D: NA; size: NA; J: TRBJ1-2; DNA: TGTGCCAGCAGCCCCGAGGGAGTGGGCTACACCTTC; CDR3: CASSPEGVGYTF
V: TRBV7-2; length: 14; D: NA; size: NA; J: TRBJ2-1; DNA: TGTGCCAGCAGCTTGGCCCGAACCGGGGATGAGCAGTTCTTC; CDR3: CASSLARTGDEQFF
V: TRBV30; length: 10; D: NA; size: NA; J: TRBJ1-1; DNA: TGTGCCACTGGTACAGGGGAAGCTTTCTTT; CDR3: CATGTGEAFF
V: TRBV5-4; length: 15; D: NA; size: NA; J: TRBJ1-1; DNA: TGTGCCAGCAGCTTGGGCCGACAGTTGAACACTGAAGCTTTCTTT; CDR3: CASSLGRQLNTEAFF
V: TRBV19; length: 15; D: NA; size: NA; J: TRBJ1-3; DNA: TGTGCCAGTAGTACGGGGAGCATACCTGGAAACACCATATATTTT; CDR3: CASSTGSIPGNTIYF
V: TRBV12-3/TRBV12-4; length: 13; D: NA; size: NA; J: TRBJ1-1; DNA: TGTGCCAGCAGTTTAGCGGAGGACACTGAAGCTTTCTTT; CDR3: CASSLAEDTEAFF
V: TRBV29-1; length: 12; D: NA; size: NA; J: TRBJ1-2; DNA: TGCAGCGTTAGGGGGGGCGACTATGGCTACACCTTC; CDR3: CSVRGGDYGYTF
V: TRBV6-5; length: 15; D: TRBD1; size: NA; J: TRBJ1-5; DNA: TGTGCCAGCAAAGGAGTACAGGGGGCAGGTCAGCCCCAGCATTTT; CDR3: CASKGVQGAGQPQHF
V: TRBV19; length: 15; D: NA; size: NA; J: TRBJ1-1; DNA: TGTGCCAGTACCCCCGACAGATTTATGAACACTGAAGCTTTCTTT; CDR3: CASTPDRFMNTEAFF
V: TRBV5-4; length: 14; D: TRBD1; size: NA; J: TRBJ1-2; DNA: TGTGCCAGCAGCTTCGCTGGACAGGGACTCGGCTACACCTTC; CDR3: CASSFAGQGLGYTF
V: TRBV18; length: 14; D: NA; size: NA; J: TRBJ1-1; DNA: TGTGCCAGCTCACTGCGGGGGGATAACACTGAAGCTTTCTTT; CDR3: CASSLRGDNTEAFF
V: TRBV5-1; length: 17; D: NA; size: NA; J: TRBJ2-2; DNA: TGCGCCAGCAGCTTCCCTTCCGGGGGGCAGGGCACCGGGGAGCTGTTTTTT; CDR3: CASSFPSGGQGTGELFF